Detailed here is one T cell receptor beta chain. Its target is unknown. The data derive from a study of cytomegalovirus exposure and HLA in healthy donors. For the study at large: Earlier, 150 million to 200 million T cells were analyzed, and some 120 million unique TCR beta sequences were found among them.

The ends lost 2 bases at V and 0 bases at J; junction bases unmatched: 2. The CDR3 sequence is 16 residues long. Germline CDR1 is SGHRS and CDR2 is YFSETQ. It was with 60 Vbeta and 13 Jbeta primers that the PCR ran. Authors' processing steps: Around 76 million unique TCR beta chains, some 11 million shared, were counted in a later analysis. Some clones are missing from TCRdb's copy, which holds only in-frame ones; the method was immunoSEQ multiplex PCR. D and trimming were read from the DNA, whereas the V and J calls and clone size are those reported in that table. The sample lists 65,000 to 95,000 clones; over 75% were seen once. Points from the study as a whole: Further analysis, carried out later, found HLA-associated TCR beta chains more clonally expanded than equally common other chains. Rare TCR sequences predominated, though certain public TCRs were found in many donors.

The source material was PBMCs. The chain combines TRBV5-1 with TRBJ2-3, with 11 positions matching TRBD2. The receptor was derived from a man between 45 and 60 years old in good health and CMV-seronegative. The CDR3 loop reads CASSFLAGGSTDTQYF. In DNA, the CDR3 is TGCGCCAGCAGCTTCCTAGCGGGGGGAAGCACAGATACGCAGTATTTT.